What follows are 3 T cell receptor beta chains derived from one specimen sequenced in a study of T cell responses to AZD1222 COVID-19 vaccine. Using immunoSEQ multiplex PCR, the repertoire was profiled, and TCRdb retains in-frame clones only, with some absent. The sample has just under 95,000 clones; about nine tenths are singletons. Sample: peripheral blood, taken on day 0 of AZD1222 vaccination. The receptors shown here come from an adult in good health.

The chain uses TRBV20-1 and TRBJ2-2; no reliable D call. The CDR3 totals 11 residues. Trimming cost V 6 bases and J 6 bases, with 8 bases left between them. From germline, CDR1 is DFQATT and CDR2 SNEGSKA (reference sequence). The CDR3 DNA reads as TGCAGTGCCAGTCGGGCCGGGGAGCTGTTTTTT. This sequence encodes CSASRAGELFF.

The chain is built from TRBV28 and TRBJ2-7, with D maybe TRBD1 (6 bases). The CDR3 spans 13 residues. CDR1 is MDHEN and CDR2 is SYDVKM in the germline V gene. Trimming stripped 3 bases from V and 3 bases from J, with 9 bases between. The CDR3 DNA reads TGTGCCAGCAGTTTTACAGGGTTCTACGAGCAGTACTTC. Its translation: CASSFTGFYEQYF.

This chain links TRBV7-2 with TRBJ2-2; 8 nucleotides align to TRBD2. In germline, CDR1 is SGHTA, CDR2 FQGNSA. CDR3 length: 15 residues. V was pared by 3 bases and J by 6 bases, with 6 bases of the junction left unmatched. The DNA of the CDR3 is TGTGCCAGCAGCTTTCAAGGAGCGGGGGCCGGGGAGCTGTTTTTT. Its protein product is CASSFQGAGAGELFF.